A selection of T cell receptor beta chains follows, all from one sample in a study of blood T cell repertoires in COVID-19. Clones were read by immunoSEQ multiplex PCR, and TCRdb kept only the in-frame ones, dropping some. The table includes more than 300,000 clones, 65% to 90% detected once. The sample was PBMCs or T cells enriched from blood (not recorded which). The receptors shown here come from a young woman who had recovered from COVID-19. Each CDR3 is given without its conserved first and last residue. Each record gives: J gene, V gene, CDR3 protein.

j_call: TRBJ2-7; v_call: TRBV3-1/TRBV3-2; cdr3_aa: ASSRPLGLADSYEQY
j_call: TRBJ1-2; v_call: TRBV9; cdr3_aa: ASSRQGTTDMYGYT
j_call: TRBJ1-5; v_call: TRBV6-5; cdr3_aa: ASTNGGQPQH
j_call: TRBJ2-5; v_call: TRBV5-6; cdr3_aa: ASSSGQFVETQY
j_call: TRBJ2-1; v_call: TRBV7-9; cdr3_aa: ASSLRGAEYNEQF
j_call: TRBJ1-4; v_call: TRBV29-1; cdr3_aa: SARTPGEKLF
j_call: TRBJ2-1; v_call: TRBV5-1; cdr3_aa: ASSLAEEYNEQF
j_call: TRBJ2-6; v_call: TRBV4-1; cdr3_aa: ASSQGLVGSGANVLT
j_call: TRBJ1-2; v_call: TRBV28; cdr3_aa: ASSSGQGVYGYT
j_call: TRBJ1-2; v_call: TRBV20-1; cdr3_aa: SASSGGYGYT
j_call: TRBJ2-6; v_call: TRBV5-4; cdr3_aa: ATSGIVSGANVLT
j_call: TRBJ2-1; v_call: TRBV5-8; cdr3_aa: ASSSRGSYNEQF
j_call: TRBJ1-2; v_call: TRBV28; cdr3_aa: ASLPGQPTNYGYT
j_call: TRBJ1-1; v_call: TRBV11-2; cdr3_aa: ASSLAQGHYTEAF